Listed here is a single T cell receptor beta chain. This entry is derived from a study of blood T cell repertoires in COVID-19. CDR3 length equals 13 residues. Trimming removed 1 base at V and 5 bases at J, with 9 bases between. The germline gives CDR1 SGHTS, CDR2 YDEGEE. Original processing notes: How many nucleated cells were present was estimated from reference gene primer amplification. Sequencing used immunoSEQ multiplex PCR; TCRdb keeps in-frame clones, though not all of them. V and J calls and clone size are as listed in that table; D and trimming were resolved from the DNA. The data hold 150,000 to 200,000 clones, with approximately 87% observed a single time.

The rearrangement uses TRBV5-8 and TRBJ1-1; D possibly corresponds to TRBD1 (5 bases). This receptor was taken from a woman aged 65 to 85 with COVID-19, enrolled during active disease. The specimen sequenced was peripheral blood. The CDR3 sequence: CASSLQGRTEAFF. DNA for the CDR3: TGTGCCAGCAGCTTGCAGGGAAGGACTGAAGCTTTCTTT.